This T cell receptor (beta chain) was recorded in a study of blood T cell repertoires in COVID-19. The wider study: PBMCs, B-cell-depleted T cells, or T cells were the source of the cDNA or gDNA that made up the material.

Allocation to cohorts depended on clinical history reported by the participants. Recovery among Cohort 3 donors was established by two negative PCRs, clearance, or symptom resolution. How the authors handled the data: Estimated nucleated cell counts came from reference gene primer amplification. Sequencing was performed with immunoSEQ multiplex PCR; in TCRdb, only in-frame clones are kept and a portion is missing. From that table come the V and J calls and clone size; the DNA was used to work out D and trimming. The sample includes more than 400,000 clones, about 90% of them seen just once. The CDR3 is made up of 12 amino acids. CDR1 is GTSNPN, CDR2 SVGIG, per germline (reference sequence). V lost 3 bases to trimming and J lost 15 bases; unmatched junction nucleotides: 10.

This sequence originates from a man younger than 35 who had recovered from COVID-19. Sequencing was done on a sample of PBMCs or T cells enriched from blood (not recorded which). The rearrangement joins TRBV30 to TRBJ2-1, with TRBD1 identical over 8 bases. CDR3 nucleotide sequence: TGTGCCTGGAGCCTTTCAGGGGGCGATCGGTTCTTC. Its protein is CAWSLSGGDRFF.